This TCR beta chain was documented in a study of T cell repertoires in cytomegalovirus infection. Study-wide context: HLA-B-restricted CMV epitopes that are well studied, plus recently identified HLA-C-restricted ones, were used by the study. General study results and limits: Clonotype analysis showed dominance of the ex vivo response by HLA-C-restricted CMV-specific TCR beta clonotypes. Individuals carrying CMV plus the relevant HLA were identified by cumulative frequency of public TCR beta families.

One entry per CDR3 protein results from TCRdb running MiXCR on the reads. The sample has 680,000 or so distinct CDR3 sequences, roughly 33% seen once; the top ten hold about 20%. This clonotype was seen a handful of times. Its antigen is still unknown. The CDR3 has 13 residues. Trimming took 6 bases from V and 5 from J, leaving 14 bases between them. V is TRBV12-3 or TRBV12-4 and J is TRBJ2-7; TRBD1 might be the D (7 bases). This TCR derives from a human donor in good health (CMV status not recorded). Some clones in this sample may be carry-over from other donors' samples. Here the sequenced sample was cultured PBMCs, taken from culture after CMV antigen stimulation. The DNA for the CDR3 is TGTGCCAGCAGACCACAGGGGAGGCACGAGCAGTACTTC. Protein product: CASRPQGRHEQYF.